The 27 T cell receptor beta chains reported below all come from one sample, sequenced in a study of long-term antiretroviral therapy in people with HIV. Running of the v3.0 immunoSEQ assay took place at survey level. The assay was immunoSEQ multiplex PCR, and TCRdb's table has in-frame clones only and misses some. The profile covers under 5,500 clones, with 85% to 90% appearing a single time and over 5% taken by the ten largest. The source material was unsorted PBMCs, sampled 1.3 years after starting antiretroviral therapy. The receptors stem from a woman aged 45-59 years with HIV.

The chain carries TRBV10-2 and TRBJ2-1; TRBD1 aligns across 7 bases. CDR1 WSHSY and CDR2 SAAADI come from the germline V gene. This CDR3 is 13 amino acids long. V was pared by 8 bases and J by 7 bases, with 8 bases of the junction left unmatched. Here the CDR3 DNA reads TGCGCCAGCCTATCCGACAGGGAAAATGAGCAGTTCTTC. Protein product: CASLSDRENEQFF.

The chain recombines TRBV7-6 with TRBJ2-3; maybe TRBD2 (5 bases). Germline values: CDR1 SGHVS, CDR2 FNYEAQ. The V end was cut by 0 bases, the J end by 1 base, with 14 bases between. The CDR3 totals 17 residues. The CDR3: CASSLAPWDSGTDTQYF. As DNA, the CDR3 is TGTGCCAGCAGCTTAGCGCCCTGGGATAGCGGCACAGATACGCAGTATTTT.

The chain employs TRBV10-3 and TRBJ2-5; D is possibly TRBD1 or TRBD2 (5 bases each). V lost 6 bases and J lost 5, with 19 bases in between. There are 15 residues in the CDR3. In germline, CDR1 is ENHRY, CDR2 SYGVKD. The chain's CDR3 is CAISRDRHPTETQYF. CDR3 sequence (DNA): TGTGCCATCAGCCGGGACCGCCACCCTACGGAGACCCAGTACTTC.

V usage is TRBV6-1 and J usage is TRBJ1-4, with D possibly TRBD1 on 6 matching bases. Between the trimmed V and J ends, which lost 3 bases and 7 bases, there was a span of 12 bases. Per the germline V gene, CDR1 is MNHNS and CDR2 is SASEGT. The CDR3 is 14 amino acids. Here the CDR3 DNA reads TGTGCCAGCAGTGATGGGGGGCGTTTTGAAAAACTGTTTTTT. Amino acids: CASSDGGRFEKLFF.

V and J are TRBV6-1 and TRBJ1-3; D call uncertain. There are 12 residues in the CDR3. CDR1 is MNHNS and CDR2 is SASEGT in the germline V gene. V dropped 6 bases and J dropped 0 bases, with 3 bases sitting between them. The CDR3 reads CASRFSGNTIYF. The CDR3, as DNA: TGTGCCAGCAGATTCTCTGGAAACACCATATATTTT.

The chain joins TRBV18 to TRBJ2-1; D unresolved. V lost 3 bases to trimming and J lost 2 bases, with 8 bases between them. Germline V CDR1 and CDR2: KGHSH, LQKENI. This CDR3 region has 14 residues. CDR3 loop: CASSPSLTYNEQFF. In nucleotides, the CDR3 is TGTGCCAGCTCACCCTCTTTGACCTACAATGAGCAGTTCTTC.

This chain joins TRBV6-5 and TRBJ1-3; D remains unclear. Trimming cost V 5 bases and J 0 bases, with 8 bases left between them. This CDR3 region has 14 residues. The V gene's germline CDR1 is MNHEY and CDR2 SVGAGI. As DNA, the CDR3 is TGTGCCAGCAGTACAATAAACTCTGGAAACACCATATATTTT. Translation: CASSTINSGNTIYF.

This clone was seen once. The V call is TRBV11-2, the J call TRBJ1-4; 8 bases map to TRBD1. After removal of 3 bases from V and 7 bases from J, the junction contained 7 bases not matched to a gene. The CDR3 consists of 15 residues. Germline lookup yields CDR1 SGHAT and CDR2 FQNNGV. The CDR3 sequence is CASSFRTGRPEKLFF. DNA for the CDR3: TGTGCCAGCAGCTTTCGGACAGGGCGGCCTGAAAAACTGTTTTTT.

This clone was recorded only once. This chain links TRBV27 with TRBJ1-1, with D unclear. V lost 5 bases, J lost 0 bases, and 10 bases lay in between. This CDR3 comprises 14 residues. Germline V gives CDR1 MNHEY, CDR2 SMNVEV (reference sequence). The CDR3 sequence: CASSQDFMNTEAFF. DNA of the CDR3: TGTGCCAGCAGTCAAGATTTTATGAACACTGAAGCTTTCTTT.

This clone is categorized as large. The chain couples TRBV7-8 to TRBJ2-3; D is uncertain. The V end was cut by 5 bases, the J end by 1 base, with 13 bases between. The CDR3 loop spans 15 amino acids. Germline CDR1 is SGHVS and CDR2 is FQNEAQ. CDR3 sequence reads: CASSPLGGGTDTQYF. The CDR3 nucleotides are TGTGCCAGCAGCCCTCTAGGTGGAGGCACAGATACGCAGTATTTT.

The chain links TRBV4-1 to TRBJ2-1; D is unresolved. The germline V gene encodes CDR1 MGHRA and CDR2 YSYEKL. The CDR3 runs to 13 residues. V was pared by 4 bases and J by 4 bases, with 8 bases between. The CDR3 nucleotides read TGCGCCAGCAGCCGGGAAGGTTACAATGAGCAGTTCTTC. Translated: CASSREGYNEQFF.

This sequence joins TRBV9 and TRBJ2-3; 7 positions match TRBD2. CDR3 length: 16 residues. After removal of 3 bases from V and 0 bases from J, the junction contained 7 bases not matched to a gene. Germline assignment: CDR1 SGDLS and CDR2 YYNGEE. The CDR3 nucleotides read TGTGCCAGCAGCGGGGGGGAGGGAGTTAGCACAGATACGCAGTATTTT. The encoded protein is CASSGGEGVSTDTQYF.

This clone is deemed large. The chain links TRBV5-6 to TRBJ1-1; a possible D gene is TRBD1 (6 bases). Trimming left V 2 bases short and J 0 bases short, with 8 bases between. CDR3 size: 14 residues. Germline values: CDR1 SGHDT, CDR2 YYEEEE. CDR3 region: CASSLGGMNTEAFF. In DNA, the CDR3 is TGTGCCAGCAGCTTAGGGGGGATGAACACTGAAGCTTTCTTT.

This chain links TRBV5-1 with TRBJ2-3, with a possible D match to TRBD1 (6 bases). The V gene lost 5 bases and the J gene lost 0 bases, with 10 bases spanning the gap. This CDR3 region has 14 residues. CDR1 and CDR2 from the germline V gene are SGHRS and YFSETQ. CDR3 in amino acids: CASRTGLSTDTQYF. CDR3 sequence (DNA): TGCGCCAGCAGGACAGGATTGAGCACAGATACGCAGTATTTT. Variable domain in full (rest from reference TRBV5-1 and TRBJ2-3): KAGVTQTPRYLIKTRGQQVTLSCSPISGHRSVSWYQQTPGQGLQFLFEYFSETQRNKGNFPGRFSGRQFSNSRSEMNVSTLELGDSALYLCASRTGLSTDTQYFGPGTRLTVL.

This chain joins TRBV7-8 and TRBJ2-5; D remains ambiguous. Trimming took off 5 bases at V and 9 bases at J, with 13 bases between the two ends. CDR3 length: 12 amino acids. Germline V gene sequence: CDR1 SGHVS, CDR2 FQNEAQ. CDR3 region: CASSPSRRSQYF. The CDR3 DNA follows: TGTGCCAGCAGCCCCTCTAGGCGTTCCCAGTACTTC.

The genes are TRBV13 and TRBJ2-1, with D possibly being TRBD1 (6 bases). Trimming removed 5 bases from V and 8 bases from J, with 13 bases in between. Germline V CDR1 and CDR2: PRHDT, FYEKMQ (reference sequence). The CDR3 runs 13 residues. The CDR3 region is CASSTRQAHEQFF. CDR3 nucleotide sequence: TGTGCCAGCAGCACCCGACAGGCTCATGAGCAGTTCTTC.

This clone occurred once. The rearrangement uses TRBV28 and TRBJ2-5; 8 bases line up with TRBD2. Germline-derived CDR1 and CDR2 are MDHEN and SYDVKM. Trimming cost V 2 bases and J 3 bases; bases outside gene matches: 2. This CDR3 comprises 14 residues. The CDR3 spells CASSLAGGKETQYF. The DNA of the CDR3 is TGTGCCAGCAGTTTAGCGGGGGGAAAAGAGACCCAGTACTTC.

The CDR3 protein is CASSPLGTTNEKLFF. In DNA form, the CDR3 reads TGTGCCAGCTCACCACTCGGAACAACTAATGAAAAACTGTTTTTT. V usage is TRBV18 and J usage is TRBJ1-4, with unresolved D. Germline V gene data show CDR1 as KGHSH and CDR2 as LQKENI. The CDR3 totals 15 residues. The ends were cut back, 1 base at V and 0 bases at J, with 6 bases in the middle. Using reference TRBV18 and TRBJ1-4 for the parts outside the CDR3, the full variable domain is NAGVMQNPRHLVRRRGQEARLRCSPMKGHSHVYWYRQLPEEGLKFMVYLQKENIIDESGMPKERFSAEFPKEGPSILRIQQVVRGDSAAYFCASSPLGTTNEKLFFGSGTQLSVL.

The rearrangement links TRBV19 to TRBJ1-6; D is undetermined. Germline V gene data show CDR1 as LNHDA and CDR2 as SQIVND (reference sequence). The CDR3 consists of 16 residues. V shed 5 bases and J shed 7 bases, with 18 bases lying between them. The CDR3: CASSSRIPADNSPLHF. The CDR3 nucleotides are TGTGCCAGTAGTTCGAGAATCCCGGCGGACAATTCACCCCTCCACTTT.

This chain links TRBV5-6 with TRBJ1-5, with D unresolved. V lost 5 bases and J lost 6, with 18 bases in between. This CDR3 has 15 amino acids. Germline loops: CDR1 SGHDT, CDR2 YYEEEE. The CDR3 nucleotides are TGTGCCAGCAGTTATAACCGGGCCCGAGGTCAGCCCCAGCATTTT. It encodes CASSYNRARGQPQHF.

V and J are TRBV5-1 and TRBJ1-1; D not certain. V dropped 6 bases and J dropped 5 bases, with 20 bases sitting between them. The germline V gene has CDR1 SGHRS and CDR2 YFSETQ. This CDR3 comprises 15 residues. CDR3 nucleotides: TGCGCCAGCAAGGTCTCCGGAGGTCGATGGACTGAAGCTTTCTTT. Its translation: CASKVSGGRWTEAFF.

V is TRBV5-1 and J is TRBJ2-1; the match to TRBD2 covers 13 bases. This CDR3 region has 18 residues. CDR1 and CDR2 from the germline V gene are SGHRS and YFSETQ. Unmatched junction bases numbered 14, after V lost 3 bases and J lost 8 bases. The CDR3 bases are TGCGCCAGCAGCTCCCGTGGGACTAGCGGGGCCTGGCGTGATGAGCAGTTCTTC. It translates to CASSSRGTSGAWRDEQFF.

V is TRBV30 and J is TRBJ1-1, with D possibly being TRBD1 (6 bases). Germline values: CDR1 GTSNPN, CDR2 SVGIG (reference sequence). The CDR3 spans 11 residues. The V end lost 4 bases, the J end lost 7 bases, and 10 bases lay between the germline ends. DNA of the CDR3: TGTGCCTGGAATACAGGGCTTGAAGCTTTCTTT. Residues: CAWNTGLEAFF.

J is TRBJ2-5 and V is TRBV4-1; 12 bases align to TRBD2. Trimming removed 3 bases from V and 5 bases from J; junction bases left unmatched: 10. Germline CDR1 is MGHRA and CDR2 is YSYEKL. The CDR3 runs to 17 residues. CDR3 loop: CASSQWTSGVTGETQYF. The DNA for the CDR3 is TGCGCCAGCAGCCAGTGGACTAGCGGGGTCACGGGGGAGACCCAGTACTTC.

The V call is TRBV14, the J call TRBJ1-5; 9 bases match TRBD1. The V gene end was trimmed by 4 bases and the J gene end by 4 bases; junction bases not matched to a gene: 2. The CDR3 runs 14 residues. Germline lookup yields CDR1 SGHDN and CDR2 FVKESK. In DNA form, the CDR3 reads TGTGCCAGCAGCCCGACAGGGGGAAATCAGCCCCAGCATTTT. Translation gives CASSPTGGNQPQHF.

This sequence joins TRBV4-1 and TRBJ2-3, with D perhaps TRBD2 (6 bases). Germline V gene data show CDR1 as MGHRA and CDR2 as YSYEKL. This CDR3 has 16 residues. V was shortened by 3 bases and J by 3 bases, with 16 bases between the two germline ends. The CDR3 here is CASSHDPGVRTDTQYF. The CDR3 coding sequence is TGCGCCAGCAGCCACGATCCGGGGGTCCGGACAGATACGCAGTATTTT.

The rearrangement uses TRBV5-1 and TRBJ2-4; D ambiguous. The CDR3 totals 14 residues. Trimming shortened V by 6 bases and J by 6 bases, and 16 bases separated the two germline ends. The germline gives CDR1 SGHRS, CDR2 YFSETQ. The CDR3 sequence: CASTAPVGINIQYF. The DNA of the CDR3 is TGCGCCAGCACCGCCCCGGTGGGAATAAACATTCAGTACTTC. Full variable domain (missing parts from reference TRBV5-1 and TRBJ2-4): KAGVTQTPRYLIKTRGQQVTLSCSPISGHRSVSWYQQTPGQGLQFLFEYFSETQRNKGNFPGRFSGRQFSNSRSEMNVSTLELGDSALYLCASTAPVGINIQYFGAGTRLSVL.